These T cell receptor beta chains were read from a single sample in a study of early T cells in non-severe SARS-CoV-2 infection. TCRdb reprocessed the 5' RACE reads via MiXCR and lists one record per CDR3 protein. Of approximately 69,000 distinct CDR3 sequences in the sample, 9.5% to 12% were seen once. Sequencing used whole blood, obtained at baseline. The receptors were sampled from an adult who was a healthcare worker with PCR-confirmed SARS-CoV-2 infection or an uninfected control (not recorded which). The CDR3 runs from the conserved cysteine through the conserved F or W. D genes are given only for firm matches. Clone sizes are given selectively: once, few, many, or a class where the clone is expanded.

>TRBD2|TRBV9|TRBJ2-3|few
TGTGCCAGCAGCGTAGGACTAGCCGGCACAGATACGCAGTATTTT
CASSVGLAGTDTQYF
>NA|TRBV20-1|TRBJ2-7|many
TGCAGTGCGCACAGGGAGGGAATCTCCTACGAGCAGTACTTC
CSAHREGISYEQYF
>TRBD2|TRBV24-1|TRBJ2-1|many
TGTGCCACCAAAGGGACTAGCGGGAGCAATGAGCAGTTCTTC
CATKGTSGSNEQFF
>NA|TRBV3-1|TRBJ2-2|NA
TGTGCCAGCAGCCCCCGTTTATGGGGAGACACCGGGGAGCTGTTTTTT
CASSPRLWGDTGELFF
>NA|TRBV7-9|TRBJ2-3|NA
TGTGCCAGCAGCTTAGTGGGCGGGGGCGCAACCACAGATACGCAGTATTTT
CASSLVGGGATTDTQYF
>NA|TRBV7-2|TRBJ2-7|NA
TGTGCCAGCAGCCCAGCGGTATACGAGCAGTACTTC
CASSPAVYEQYF
>NA|TRBV9|TRBJ2-5|many
TGTGCCAGCAGCGTAGCTACGGGGCAGGGAGGCGAAGAGACCCAGTACTTC
CASSVATGQGGEETQYF
>NA|TRBV30|TRBJ1-3|many
TGTGCCCAGATGCGGGGAAGTGGAAACACCATATATTTT
CAQMRGSGNTIYF
>NA|TRBV6-1|TRBJ2-1|NA
TGTGCCAGCAGTGAAGCATACAATGAGCAGTTCTTC
CASSEAYNEQFF
>NA|TRBV11-2|TRBJ2-7|few
TGTGCCAGCAGCTTTAGTGGGGTCGGAGAACTCTACGAGCAGTACTTC
CASSFSGVGELYEQYF
>NA|TRBV7-9|TRBJ1-2|few
TGTGCCAGCAGCCCCCGGGACATGATCGGCCACTTC
CASSPRDMIGHF
>NA|TRBV6-6|TRBJ2-5|many
TGTGCCAGCAGTTGGGGGCGAGACTTCCAAGAGACCCAGTACTTC
CASSWGRDFQETQYF
>TRBD1|TRBV9|TRBJ2-2|few
TGTGCCAGCAGCGGCTCCGGGACAGGGTACACCGGGGAGCTGTTTTTT
CASSGSGTGYTGELFF
>NA|TRBV5-6|TRBJ2-7|few
TGTGCCAGCAGCTTTAGCCGCTACGAGCAGTACTTC
CASSFSRYEQYF
>NA|TRBV5-4|TRBJ2-7|few
TGTGCCTCCCAGGGGAGATCCTCCTACGAGCAGTACTTC
CASQGRSSYEQYF
>NA|TRBV28|TRBJ1-5|few
TGTGCCAGCAGTTTTTTAGGGGCTCAGCCCCAGCATTTT
CASSFLGAQPQHF
>TRBD2|TRBV7-6|TRBJ2-2|many
TGTGCCAGCAGCTTAGTGGGACTAGAATCCACCGGGGAGCTGTTTTTT
CASSLVGLESTGELFF
>NA|TRBV11-2|TRBJ1-1|few
TGTGCCAGCAGCTTAATAGCTAAGAACACTGAAGCTTTCTTT
CASSLIAKNTEAFF
>TRBD2|TRBV20-1|TRBJ2-7|many
TGCAGTGCTAGAGCGGAGGTACTAGCGGTGCAGTACTTC
CSARAEVLAVQYF
>NA|TRBV27|TRBJ2-3|NA
TGTGCCAGCCGATCCTACGTTAGCACAGATACGCAGTATTTT
CASRSYVSTDTQYF
>NA|TRBV19|TRBJ2-3|many
TGTGCCAGTAGTGTCGACGGGGGAGAGCGCACAGATACGCAGTATTTT
CASSVDGGERTDTQYF
>NA|TRBV6-5|TRBJ2-5|few
TGTGCCAGCAGTTACCGACCCCAAGAGACCCAGTACTTC
CASSYRPQETQYF
>NA|TRBV7-2|TRBJ2-7|many
TGTGCCAGCAGCTTCCCCTCCTACGAGCAGTACTTC
CASSFPSYEQYF